The clone carrying this T cell receptor beta chain was recorded a few times. Trimming removed 1 base from V and 7 bases from J, with 11 bases in between. The CDR3 is made up of 13 amino acids. Germline V CDR1 and CDR2: SGHTA, FQGNSA. The data were taken from a study of blood T cell repertoires in COVID-19. Produced via immunoSEQ multiplex PCR; TCRdb's table is partial and in-frame only. The sample yields fewer than 85,000 clones, 87% seen once. The sequence was obtained from a man in his fifties with active COVID-19. The chain recombines TRBV7-2 with TRBJ2-7, with D perhaps matching TRBD2 (5 bases). Sequenced sample: peripheral blood. The CDR3 DNA follows: TGTGCCAGCAGCTTAGTCGTGACGGGGGAGCAGTACTTC. Protein sequence: CASSLVVTGEQYF.